This TCR beta chain is from a study of blood T cell repertoires in COVID-19. Study context: Sites in the United States, Italy and Spain provided acute and convalescent COVID-19 samples.

The ends lost 3 bases at V and 8 bases at J; junction bases unmatched: 9. Per germline, CDR1 ENHRY and CDR2 SYGVKD. The CDR3 loop spans 14 amino acids. Cohorts were assigned according to the clinical history that participants reported. Original processing notes: Cell counts per sample came from amplifying reference gene primers. Profiling relied on immunoSEQ multiplex PCR, and the TCRdb table lists in-frame clones only, not all of them. From that table come the V and J calls and clone size; the DNA was used to work out D and trimming. The table has around 300,000 clones, about 90% seen once. Sequenced: PBMCs or T cells enriched from blood (not recorded which). This TCR derives from a young woman with acute COVID-19. J is TRBJ1-2 and V is TRBV10-3; 7 nucleotides align to TRBD1. The CDR3 DNA reads TGTGCCATCAGTGAAGTACAGGGGCCGGCCGGCTACACCTTC. Protein product: CAISEVQGPAGYTF.